These T cell receptor beta chains were read from a single sample in a study of blood T cells in healthy people across ages. A single record per CDR3 protein comes from TCRdb applying MiXCR to the 5' RACE reads. Among roughly 680,000 distinct CDR3 sequences listed, 49% were seen once. The sample was blood. The receptors derive from a woman between 55 and 75 years old in good health. CDR3s include the opening cysteine and the closing phenylalanine or tryptophan. The D gene is left open where the match is weak. Clone size, where shown, is once, few, many, or a class for clones that have expanded.

DNA: TGTGCCAGCAGGCCGGGACTCGTGCAGGGTGAGCAGTTCTTC
CDR3: CASRPGLVQGEQFF
V: TRBV2
D: .
J: TRBJ2-1
size: .

DNA: TGCGCCAGCAGCTTCATTCCGGGACAGGGGGAGGAGGGCTACACCTTC
CDR3: CASSFIPGQGEEGYTF
V: TRBV4-3
D: TRBD1
J: TRBJ1-2
size: .

DNA: TGCAGTGCGGGAGGGACTAGCGGACGCACAGATACGCAGTATTTT
CDR3: CSAGGTSGRTDTQYF
V: TRBV20-1
D: TRBD2
J: TRBJ2-3
size: .

DNA: TGTGCCAGCAGCGCCCGGGACAGTAAGTACGAGCAGTACTTC
CDR3: CASSARDSKYEQYF
V: TRBV7-2
D: TRBD1
J: TRBJ2-7
size: few

DNA: TGCAGCGTTGATTTGCCGGCTGAAGCTTTCTTT
CDR3: CSVDLPAEAFF
V: TRBV29-1
D: .
J: TRBJ1-1
size: few

DNA: TGCAGCGTTGGGGGGGTGGTAACAGATACGCAGTATTTT
CDR3: CSVGGVVTDTQYF
V: TRBV29-1
D: .
J: TRBJ2-3
size: .

DNA: TGTGCCAGCAGTCCTGCAGGGGGCCGGGGTGAGCAGTTCTTC
CDR3: CASSPAGGRGEQFF
V: TRBV6-5
D: TRBD1
J: TRBJ2-1
size: .

DNA: TGCAGCGTCTGGACAAACAACTACGAGCAGTACTTC
CDR3: CSVWTNNYEQYF
V: TRBV29-1
D: .
J: TRBJ2-7
size: .

DNA: TGCAGCGTTGAAGATCCGAAGGGGGGCACAGATACGCAGTATTTT
CDR3: CSVEDPKGGTDTQYF
V: TRBV29-1
D: .
J: TRBJ2-3
size: many

DNA: TGTGCCATCAGTGACCGTCAAACTAATGAAAAACTGTTTTTT
CDR3: CAISDRQTNEKLFF
V: TRBV10-3
D: .
J: TRBJ1-4
size: .

DNA: TGTGCCAGCAGCCAAGTGGGGGGGTCCAACACCGGGGAGCTGTTTTTT
CDR3: CASSQVGGSNTGELFF
V: TRBV4-2
D: TRBD2
J: TRBJ2-2
size: .

DNA: TGTGCCATCAGTGAGTACAGCGGGATTCTAGATACGCAGTATTTT
CDR3: CAISEYSGILDTQYF
V: TRBV10-3
D: TRBD2
J: TRBJ2-3
size: few

DNA: TGCAGCGTTGGGCTAGCTGGTGAGCAGTTCTTC
CDR3: CSVGLAGEQFF
V: TRBV29-1
D: .
J: TRBJ2-1
size: few

DNA: TGTGCCAGCAGTTACGGAGGGGGTACTGGAAACACCATATATTTT
CDR3: CASSYGGGTGNTIYF
V: TRBV6-5
D: .
J: TRBJ1-3
size: .

DNA: TGTGCCAGCAGCCCCCATCGGATAGCGGGAGTGCATGAGCAGTTCTTC
CDR3: CASSPHRIAGVHEQFF
V: TRBV7-2
D: TRBD2
J: TRBJ2-1
size: few

DNA: TGTGCCAGCAGTTTAGAATCGGGTCCAGCAGATACGCAGTATTTT
CDR3: CASSLESGPADTQYF
V: TRBV27
D: .
J: TRBJ2-3
size: few

DNA: TGTGCCAGCAGTTACACTTCCGGCGCGGGGCTAGCCGAAAACATTCAGTACTTC
CDR3: CASSYTSGAGLAENIQYF
V: TRBV6-2/TRBV6-3
D: .
J: TRBJ2-4
size: .

DNA: TGTGCCAGCAGTACTAAACAGGAGAACACTGAAGCTTTCTTT
CDR3: CASSTKQENTEAFF
V: TRBV6-6
D: .
J: TRBJ1-1
size: once

DNA: TGCGCCAGCATCGGGGGCTCCTACGAGCAGTACTTC
CDR3: CASIGGSYEQYF
V: TRBV10-2
D: .
J: TRBJ2-7
size: few

DNA: TGTGCCATCAGTGACGTAGATTCACCCCTCCACTTT
CDR3: CAISDVDSPLHF
V: TRBV10-3
D: .
J: TRBJ1-6
size: few

DNA: TGTGCCAGCAGTGAAGGGGCTAGCGAGTCGGGTGAGCAGTTCTTC
CDR3: CASSEGASESGEQFF
V: TRBV2
D: .
J: TRBJ2-1
size: .

DNA: TGTGCCAGCAGACCCATCCGGGATCCGGCCACCGGGGAGCTGTTTTTT
CDR3: CASRPIRDPATGELFF
V: TRBV7-2
D: .
J: TRBJ2-2
size: .

DNA: TGTGCCAGCAGTTTAGGCAGGTTCAACACCGGGGAGCTGTTTTTT
CDR3: CASSLGRFNTGELFF
V: TRBV12-3/TRBV12-4
D: .
J: TRBJ2-2
size: .

DNA: TGCAGTGCTATTGGACTAGCGGGCCTAGTCTACGAGCAGTACTTC
CDR3: CSAIGLAGLVYEQYF
V: TRBV20-1
D: TRBD2
J: TRBJ2-7
size: .

DNA: TGTGCCAGCAGCCGGGCAGTTTATAATTCACCCCTCCACTTT
CDR3: CASSRAVYNSPLHF
V: TRBV14
D: .
J: TRBJ1-6
size: .

DNA: TGTGCCAGCAGTGTTTACGTAGTCTACGAGCAGTACTTC
CDR3: CASSVYVVYEQYF
V: TRBV2
D: .
J: TRBJ2-7
size: .